A single sample is the source of the 25 T cell receptor beta chains below, sequenced in a study of CD8+ T cells in alopecia areata. The sequencing template was cDNA reverse transcribed from extracted RNA. Profiled with immunoSEQ multiplex PCR; TCRdb holds only in-frame clones, not every one. This sample has around 210,000 clones, with 56% found just once. Sequencing used CD8+ T cells sorted from blood. These receptor sequences come from a human donor in good health.

This clone was observed at least ten times. This rearrangement joins TRBV9 to TRBJ1-3; D ambiguous. V was clipped by 0 bases and J by 0 bases, with 16 bases between them. CDR3 size: 18 residues. CDR1 is SGDLS, CDR2 YYNGEE, per germline. The CDR3 nucleotides read TGTGCCAGCAGCGTAGTCCCTCGCACCAGCCCCTCTGGAAACACCATATATTTT. Its protein is CASSVVPRTSPSGNTIYF.

The chain recombines TRBV15 with TRBJ1-3; TRBD1 matches at 9 bases. CDR3 length: 15 residues. With 4 bases clipped from V and 0 bases from J, the junction kept 1 base outside the gene matches. From germline, CDR1 is LNHNV and CDR2 YYDKDF (reference sequence). The CDR3 DNA sequence: TGTGCCACCAGCACGACAGGGGGCTCTGGAAACACCATATATTTT. Protein product: CATSTTGGSGNTIYF.

This clone was detected a few times. This sequence joins TRBV6-1 and TRBJ1-1; the D is unclear. The CDR3 has 12 amino acids. The V end lost 5 bases, the J end lost 5 bases, and 9 bases lay between the germline ends. Germline V gives CDR1 MNHNS, CDR2 SASEGT. CDR3 in amino acids: CASSFAETEAFF. CDR3 bases: TGTGCCAGCAGTTTTGCGGAGACTGAAGCTTTCTTT.

This sequence joins TRBV6-5 and TRBJ1-5; D gene ambiguous. V lost 5 bases, J lost 2 bases, and 7 bases lay in between. The CDR3 totals 13 residues. Germline CDR1 and CDR2: MNHEY and SVGAGI. In DNA form, the CDR3 reads TGTGCCAGCAGTCAACGGGGCAATCAGCCCCAGCATTTT. It specifies CASSQRGNQPQHF.

As for this clone: With only one base between it and a far larger clone, this is likely a read error. This chain connects TRBV4-2 to TRBJ2-1; D is ambiguous. This CDR3 contains 15 residues. V was trimmed by 1 base and J by 6 bases, leaving 13 bases between them. Germline V gene data show CDR1 as LGHNA and CDR2 as YNFKEQ. In DNA, the CDR3 is TGTGCCAGCAGCCAAGTAAAGTCGGGTAGCAATGAGCAGTTCTTC. Its translation is CASSQVKSGSNEQFF.

This chain links TRBV5-1 with TRBJ2-1, with 7 bases aligning to TRBD2. Germline V gene data show CDR1 as SGHRS and CDR2 as YFSETQ. V shed 0 bases, J shed 4 bases, and the junction held 13 bases outside the gene matches. The CDR3 is made up of 18 amino acids. The CDR3 nucleotides read TGCGCCAGCAGCTTGGTCGGGAAGGGCGGGGGACTTTACAATGAGCAGTTCTTC. This encodes CASSLVGKGGGLYNEQFF.

In its sample, this clone was seen a few times. This sample also contains other DNA sequences that code for the same CDR3. The chain combines TRBV7-9 with TRBJ2-1; TRBD1 matches 7 bases. This CDR3 has 15 residues. Germline V gene lookup returns CDR1 SEHNR and CDR2 FQNEAQ (reference sequence). J was trimmed by 0 bases and V by 1 base; bases with no gene match: 0. The CDR3 loop reads CASSLGQGSYNEQFF. CDR3 DNA sequence: TGTGCCAGCAGCTTAGGACAGGGCTCCTACAATGAGCAGTTCTTC.

This chain connects TRBV27 to TRBJ2-1, with D perhaps TRBD1 or TRBD2 (5 bases each). Germline V gene sequence: CDR1 MNHEY, CDR2 SMNVEV (reference sequence). CDR3 size: 15 residues. The V end lost 5 bases, the J end lost 4 bases, and 15 bases lay between the germline ends. The chain's CDR3 is CASSPLGGGYNEQFF. CDR3 in DNA: TGTGCCAGCAGTCCCTTGGGTGGGGGATACAATGAGCAGTTCTTC.

V and J are TRBV13 and TRBJ1-2; 8 positions agree with TRBD1. Germline loops: CDR1 PRHDT, CDR2 FYEKMQ (reference sequence). The CDR3 covers 16 residues. V trimming: 2 bases; J trimming: 1 base; junction bases outside the gene matches: 6. CDR3 nucleotide sequence: TGTGCCAGCAGCTTATATGGGACAGGACTTAACTATGGCTACACCTTC. Translation gives CASSLYGTGLNYGYTF.

This chain connects TRBV29-1 to TRBJ2-2; D assignment may be TRBD1 or TRBD2 (5 bases each). The germline V gene encodes CDR1 SQVTM and CDR2 ANQGSEA. V lost 3 bases to trimming and J lost 2 bases, with 19 bases between them. The CDR3 contains 17 residues. The CDR3 loop is CSVDAEGTGTNTGELFF. CDR3 bases: TGCAGCGTTGACGCTGAAGGGACCGGGACCAACACCGGGGAGCTGTTTTTT.

The chain couples TRBV6-1 to TRBJ2-3; a possible D gene is TRBD2 (5 bases). CDR1 is MNHNS and CDR2 is SASEGT in the germline V gene. This CDR3 comprises 15 residues. The V and J ends lost 8 bases and 2 bases respectively, with 17 bases between them. Here the CDR3 reads CASGAVGLDTDTQYF. The CDR3 region has the DNA TGTGCCAGCGGTGCGGTCGGACTGGACACAGATACGCAGTATTTT.

This clone was detected only a few times. V usage is TRBV5-8 and J usage is TRBJ1-5, with D unresolved. The CDR3 is 14 residues long. V was cut by 5 bases and J by 0 bases, with 9 bases left in between. CDR1 and CDR2 from the germline V gene are SGHTS and YDEGEE. The CDR3 loop is CASSGESSNQPQHF. CDR3 sequence (DNA): TGTGCCAGCAGTGGGGAATCTAGCAATCAGCCCCAGCATTTT.

This chain links TRBV11-2 with TRBJ2-1; tentative D call: TRBD2 (7 bases). The V end lost 3 bases, the J end lost 10 bases, and 19 bases lay between the germline ends. This CDR3 is 15 amino acids long. Germline CDR1 SGHAT, CDR2 FQNNGV. CDR3 sequence: CASSLGRGPREEQFF. CDR3 nucleotides: TGTGCCAGCAGCTTGGGGCGGGGGCCCCGGGAGGAGCAGTTCTTC.

The chain couples TRBV9 to TRBJ2-7; possible D gene TRBD2, 7 bases. The CDR3 contains 15 residues. Germline assignment: CDR1 SGDLS and CDR2 YYNGEE. The V gene lost 1 base and the J gene lost 1 base, with 12 bases spanning the gap. CDR3 sequence (DNA): TGTGCCAGCAGCGTAAGGGAGGGGGGGTCCTACGAGCAGTACTTC. Protein product: CASSVREGGSYEQYF.

This chain links TRBV7-9 with TRBJ1-1, with a weak D call TRBD1 (6 bases). The germline V gene has CDR1 SEHNR and CDR2 FQNEAQ (reference sequence). V lost 4 bases and J 0 bases, leaving 12 bases between the germline ends. This CDR3 spans 15 amino acids. The CDR3 nucleotides are TGTGCCAGCAGCTGGGCGGGACAACTGAACACTGAAGCTTTCTTT. This sequence encodes CASSWAGQLNTEAFF.

This clone came up many times. Other nucleotide sequences from this sample produce the same CDR3. The genes are TRBV5-6 and TRBJ2-1, with a tentative D call TRBD2 (5 bases). Trimming pared 0 bases from V and 5 bases from J, leaving 9 bases between. Germline CDR1 is SGHDT and CDR2 is YYEEEE. The CDR3 totals 14 residues. CDR3 sequence: CASSLGGFHNEQFF. The CDR3 nucleotides are TGTGCCAGCAGCTTGGGCGGGTTTCACAATGAGCAGTTCTTC.

The chain couples TRBV6-1 to TRBJ2-3; 7 nucleotides line up with TRBD2. From germline, CDR1 is MNHNS and CDR2 SASEGT. The CDR3 is 16 amino acids. Losses at the gene ends were 0 bases for V and 0 bases for J; bases not matched to a gene: 3. As DNA, the CDR3 is TGTGCCAGCAGTGAAGCAGCGGGGTCTAGCACAGATACGCAGTATTTT. Its protein product is CASSEAAGSSTDTQYF.

The chain recombines TRBV29-1 with TRBJ2-1; 7 positions match TRBD1. Per germline, CDR1 SQVTM and CDR2 ANQGSEA. The CDR3 length is 14 residues. J gave up 0 bases and V 6 bases, and 5 bases lay outside the gene matches. The CDR3 here is CSVPTGRSYNEQFF. The CDR3 coding sequence is TGCAGCGTCCCGACAGGGCGCTCCTACAATGAGCAGTTCTTC.

This clone was seen a handful of times. The V and J genes are TRBV4-1 and TRBJ1-5; no firm D call. This CDR3 spans 13 amino acids. The V end was cut by 0 bases, the J end by 7 bases, with 7 bases between. Germline CDR1 and CDR2: MGHRA and YSYEKL. The CDR3 here is CASSQEQIQPQHF. In nucleotides, the CDR3 is TGCGCCAGCAGCCAAGAACAGATCCAGCCCCAGCATTTT.

J is TRBJ2-7 and V is TRBV2, with D possibly matching TRBD2 (6 bases). V was trimmed by 6 bases and J by 2 bases, leaving 20 bases between them. CDR1 SNHLY and CDR2 FYNNEI come from the germline V gene. The CDR3 spans 16 residues. The CDR3 sequence: CASRPPGGRAPYEQYF. The DNA of the CDR3 is TGTGCCAGCAGACCCCCCGGGGGACGCGCCCCCTACGAGCAGTACTTC.

The chain joins TRBV6-6 to TRBJ1-1; no clear D gene. V was trimmed by 7 bases and J by 4 bases, leaving 13 bases between them. CDR3 length equals 13 residues. CDR1 MNHNY and CDR2 SVGAGI come from the germline V gene (reference sequence). CDR3 loop: CASTNTAGTEAFF. As DNA, the CDR3 is TGTGCCAGCACCAACACTGCGGGCACTGAAGCTTTCTTT.

The chain links TRBV12-5 to TRBJ1-6; D is undetermined. Germline CDR1 and CDR2: LGHNT and FRNRAP. This CDR3 is 12 amino acids long. V gave up 1 base and J gave up 9 bases, with 4 bases separating them. CDR3: CASGLGVSPLHF. The DNA for the CDR3 is TGTGCTAGTGGTTTGGGCGTTTCACCCCTCCACTTT.

This chain connects TRBV2 to TRBJ2-2; D remains ambiguous. The CDR3 loop spans 13 amino acids. Germline V gives CDR1 SNHLY, CDR2 FYNNEI. Trimming removed 7 bases from V and 7 bases from J, with 13 bases in between. The CDR3 DNA reads as TGTGCCAGCATCGGATCAGTGGTCGGGGAGCTGTTTTTT. As protein: CASIGSVVGELFF.

This chain links TRBV5-6 with TRBJ2-7, with D tentatively TRBD2 (6 bases). This CDR3 region has 14 residues. V dropped 0 bases and J dropped 5 bases, with 12 bases sitting between them. CDR1 SGHDT and CDR2 YYEEEE come from the germline V gene. DNA of the CDR3: TGTGCCAGCAGCTTGGTGGTAGGAGGGAACGAGCAGTACTTC. Its protein product is CASSLVVGGNEQYF.

The chain combines TRBV2 with TRBJ2-5; maybe TRBD2 (5 bases). Germline CDR1 SNHLY, CDR2 FYNNEI. This CDR3 is 17 amino acids long. Trimming pared 1 base from V and 2 bases from J, leaving 17 bases between. The DNA of the CDR3 is TGTGCCAGCAGTGAAGGTACGAGCGGAATCCTACAAGAGACCCAGTACTTC. Residues: CASSEGTSGILQETQYF.